This TCR beta chain was obtained from a study of T-cell memory formation after mild COVID-19. Study-wide results and limits: There were some responding clones in pre-infection memory, which suggested that cross-reactive memory had joined.

TCRdb recomputed calls from the 5' RACE reads with MiXCR, one row per CDR3 protein. The data contain about 390,000 distinct CDR3 sequences, 16% of them singletons. Germline V gene data show CDR1 as DFQATT and CDR2 as SNEGSKA (reference sequence). CDR3 length: 18 residues. The V end was cut by 5 bases, the J end by 0 bases, with 26 bases between. About this clonotype: Its antigen is not identified.

The V gene is TRBV20-1, the J gene TRBJ2-7, with D perhaps matching TRBD1 or TRBD2 (5 bases each). Sequencing input: PBMCs or a T cell subset sorted from them (not recorded which). The TCR was taken from a man aged 18 to 35 who had mild COVID-19 (a few samples of this study predate the infection). Cell type and time point are not known. The CDR3: CSASPGAFTGSSSYEQYV. The CDR3 region has the DNA TGCAGTGCTTCCCCCGGGGCCTTCACGGGCTCAAGCTCCTACGAGCAGTACGTC.